The 3 T cell receptor beta chains reported below all come from one sample, sequenced in a study of CD8+ T cells in alopecia areata. Once RNA had been extracted, it was reverse transcribed into cDNA to act as the sequencing template. The data were produced by immunoSEQ multiplex PCR, yet TCRdb's version contains in-frame clones alone and is incomplete. Of about 200,000 clones listed, around 64% are singletons. Treatment noted: oral pan-JAK inhibitor, 5-10 mg twice daily. The sequencing used CD4+ T cells sorted from blood, collected around week 49, from a patient treated with tofacitinib. Receptors originate from a human donor with alopecia areata.

V and J are TRBV7-6 and TRBJ1-4, with a tentative D call TRBD1 (5 bases). This CDR3 is 14 amino acids long. Per germline, CDR1 SGHVS and CDR2 FNYEAQ. V lost 5 bases and J 7 bases, leaving 14 bases between the germline ends. The CDR3 protein is CASSLGGESEKLFF. The CDR3 DNA reads as TGTGCCAGCAGCCTGGGGGGGGAGTCTGAAAAACTGTTTTTT.

Ten or more counts support this clone. The chain carries TRBV14 and TRBJ1-1, with D perhaps matching TRBD1 (6 bases). V was shortened by 4 bases and J by 11 bases, with 20 bases between the two germline ends. There are 14 residues in the CDR3. The germline gives CDR1 SGHDN, CDR2 FVKESK. The CDR3 DNA sequence: TGTGCCAGCAGCCGAACACAGGGCATCTGGGGGGCTTTCTTT. Encoded protein: CASSRTQGIWGAFF.

J is TRBJ2-1 and V is TRBV4-3, with TRBD2 identical over 9 bases. The CDR3 covers 15 residues. Germline V CDR1 and CDR2: LGHNA, YSLEER. V lost 4 bases and J lost 4; bases outside the gene matches: 5. The CDR3 spells CASSLKAGGYNEQFF. The CDR3 DNA sequence: TGCGCCAGCAGCCTTAAAGCGGGGGGATACAATGAGCAGTTCTTC.